The source of this T cell receptor (beta chain) is a study of PD-1 blockade in mismatch repair-deficient tumors. Study information: All were previously treated, progressing patients with around 12 mismatch repair-deficient cancer types.

Clones were read by immunoSEQ multiplex PCR, and TCRdb kept only the in-frame ones, dropping some. The data contain 30,000 to 35,000 clones, approximately 80% of them singletons. The table lists this clone with a few counts. Antigen unknown. The TCR-sequenced patients were a few responders to pembrolizumab. The CDR3 is 16 amino acids. Germline lookup yields CDR1 SGHVS and CDR2 FQNEAQ. Trimming took 5 bases from V and 6 from J; bases not matched to a gene: 9. Study outcomes and limitations: Rapid post-treatment expansion, then contraction, generally preceding radiologic response, marked tumor-resident clones.

This sample comprised PBMCs, obtained less than 7 weeks after starting pembrolizumab. The V call is TRBV7-8, the J call TRBJ2-7, with 14 positions matching TRBD2. The receptor's source is an adult with mismatch repair-deficient cancer. In DNA form, the CDR3 reads TGTGCCAGCAGCCCCGGGGGGACTAGCGGGAGAGTCGAGCAGTACTTC. Translation gives CASSPGGTSGRVEQYF.